The following is a T cell receptor (beta chain) sequence with its context. The data originate from a study of blood T cell repertoires in COVID-19. Clones were sequenced by immunoSEQ multiplex PCR, and TCRdb holds only the in-frame ones, with some missing. The table lists about 250,000 clones, roughly 85% of them singletons. Material for sequencing was PBMCs or T cells enriched from blood (not recorded which). This receptor was identified in a man aged 40-55 years who had been exposed to COVID-19.

CDR3 DNA sequence: TGTGCCAGTACGGGACAACTGGGGACCTACAATGAGCAGTTCTTC. It specifies CASTGQLGTYNEQFF. The V and J genes are TRBV19 and TRBJ2-1; tentative D call: TRBD1 (6 bases). The CDR3 is 15 amino acids. V shed 7 bases and J shed 2 bases, with 15 bases lying between them. CDR1 and CDR2 from the germline V gene are LNHDA and SQIVND (reference sequence).